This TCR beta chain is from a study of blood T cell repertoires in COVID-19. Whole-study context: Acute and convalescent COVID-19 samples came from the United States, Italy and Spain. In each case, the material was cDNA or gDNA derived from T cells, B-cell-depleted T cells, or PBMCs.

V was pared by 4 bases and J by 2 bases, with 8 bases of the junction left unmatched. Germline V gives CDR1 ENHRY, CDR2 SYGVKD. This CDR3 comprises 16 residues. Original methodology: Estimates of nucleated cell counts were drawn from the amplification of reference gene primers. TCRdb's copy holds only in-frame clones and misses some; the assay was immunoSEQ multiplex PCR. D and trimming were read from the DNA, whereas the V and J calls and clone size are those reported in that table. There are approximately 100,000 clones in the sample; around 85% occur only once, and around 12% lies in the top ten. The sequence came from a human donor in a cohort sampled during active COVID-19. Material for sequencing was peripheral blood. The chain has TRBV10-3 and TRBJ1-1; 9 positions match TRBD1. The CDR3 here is CAISAGQGLINTEAFF. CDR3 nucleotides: TGTGCCATCAGTGCTGGACAGGGGTTAATCAACACTGAAGCTTTCTTT.